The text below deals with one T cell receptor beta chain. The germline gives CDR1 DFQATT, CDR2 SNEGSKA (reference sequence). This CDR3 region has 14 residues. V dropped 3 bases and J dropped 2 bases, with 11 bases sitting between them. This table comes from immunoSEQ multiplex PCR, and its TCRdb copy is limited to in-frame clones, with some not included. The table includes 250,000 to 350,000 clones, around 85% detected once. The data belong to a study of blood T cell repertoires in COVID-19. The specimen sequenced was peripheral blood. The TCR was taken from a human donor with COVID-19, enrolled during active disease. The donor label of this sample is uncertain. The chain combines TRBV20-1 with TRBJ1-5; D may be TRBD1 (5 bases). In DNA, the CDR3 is TGCAGTGCTAGTGGCAGGGTGGGCAATCAGCCCCAGCATTTT. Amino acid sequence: CSASGRVGNQPQHF.